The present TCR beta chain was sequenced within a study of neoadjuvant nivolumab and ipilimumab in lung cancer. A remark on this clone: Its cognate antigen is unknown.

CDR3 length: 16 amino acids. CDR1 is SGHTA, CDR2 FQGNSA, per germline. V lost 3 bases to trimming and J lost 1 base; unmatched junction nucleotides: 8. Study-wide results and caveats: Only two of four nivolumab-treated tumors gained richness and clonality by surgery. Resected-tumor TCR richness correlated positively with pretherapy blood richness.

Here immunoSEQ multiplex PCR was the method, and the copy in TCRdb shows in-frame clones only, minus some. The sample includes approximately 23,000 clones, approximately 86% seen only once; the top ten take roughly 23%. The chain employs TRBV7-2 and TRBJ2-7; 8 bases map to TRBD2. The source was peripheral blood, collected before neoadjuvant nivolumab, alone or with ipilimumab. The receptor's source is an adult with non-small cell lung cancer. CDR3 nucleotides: TGTGCCAGCAGCTTTAGCGTGGCTAGCGGGTCCTACGAGCAGTACTTC. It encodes CASSFSVASGSYEQYF.